Presented here are 31 T cell receptor beta chains from one specimen sequenced in a study of cytomegalovirus exposure and HLA in healthy donors. Use of 60 Vbeta and 13 Jbeta primers characterized the PCR. The protocol was immunoSEQ multiplex PCR, while the TCRdb copy is restricted to in-frame clones and leaves out a portion. The sample lists about 160,000 clones; over 80% were seen once. Sequencing input: PBMCs. Receptors were obtained from a girl aged 10 to 17 in good health and CMV-seropositive.

The rearrangement links TRBV7-8 to TRBJ1-2, with D possibly being TRBD1 (5 bases). The ends were cut back, 1 base at V and 8 bases at J, with 14 bases in the middle. The CDR3 has 14 amino acids. Germline CDR1 reads SGHVS; CDR2 reads FQNEAQ. DNA for the CDR3: TGTGCCAGCAGCTTAGTTCGGGGGGAGGGAGGCTACACCTTC. Its protein is CASSLVRGEGGYTF.

The chain employs TRBV7-9 and TRBJ2-5, with a tentative D call TRBD2 (5 bases). The CDR3 length is 14 residues. Germline V CDR1 and CDR2: SEHNR, FQNEAQ (reference sequence). V dropped 0 bases and J dropped 0 bases, with 5 bases sitting between them. The CDR3: CASSLADYQETQYF. The CDR3 bases are TGTGCCAGCAGCTTAGCGGACTACCAAGAGACCCAGTACTTC.

This chain links TRBV5-4 with TRBJ1-1; a possible D gene is TRBD1 (5 bases). Trimming removed 2 bases at V and 1 base at J, with 12 bases between. CDR3 length: 15 residues. CDR1 and CDR2 from the germline V gene are SGHNT and YYREEE (reference sequence). CDR3 bases: TGTGCCAGCAGCTTCGGTCCGGGGGGGAACACTGAAGCTTTCTTT. Protein sequence: CASSFGPGGNTEAFF.

This sequence joins TRBV19 and TRBJ1-5, with 9 positions matching TRBD1. V lost 6 bases to trimming and J lost 7 bases; unmatched junction nucleotides: 7. The germline gives CDR1 LNHDA, CDR2 SQIVND (reference sequence). The CDR3 is 14 residues long. The DNA of the CDR3 is TGTGCCAGTAGCTACAGGGGGCTCGAGCAGCCCCAGCATTTT. The encoded protein is CASSYRGLEQPQHF.

This chain joins TRBV28 and TRBJ2-1; D not resolved. Looked up from germline, CDR1 is MDHEN and CDR2 is SYDVKM. V dropped 0 bases and J dropped 4 bases, with 13 bases sitting between them. The CDR3 contains 16 residues. CDR3 sequence: CASSLWVVRRYNEQFF. The CDR3 nucleotides read TGTGCCAGCAGTTTATGGGTGGTTCGCAGGTACAATGAGCAGTTCTTC.

This clone was recorded only once. The rearrangement joins TRBV5-1 to TRBJ2-5, with a tentative D call TRBD2 (6 bases). Trimming pared 3 bases from V and 2 bases from J, leaving 17 bases between. The CDR3 is 16 residues long. In germline, CDR1 is SGHRS, CDR2 YFSETQ. CDR3 coding DNA: TGCGCCAGCAGCTCTGGGGTAGCGGAGGGACAAGAGACCCAGTACTTC. It specifies CASSSGVAEGQETQYF.

This clone was recorded a few times. The V and J genes are TRBV30 and TRBJ2-1, with unresolved D. This CDR3 region has 12 residues. The germline V gene has CDR1 GTSNPN and CDR2 SVGIG (reference sequence). With 2 bases removed from V and 7 bases from J, the gap between germline ends came to 9 bases. The CDR3 sequence is CAWSSDANEQFF. CDR3 nucleotide sequence: TGTGCCTGGAGTAGCGACGCGAATGAGCAGTTCTTC.

The chain has TRBV2 and TRBJ1-3, with TRBD1 matching over 7 bases. The CDR3 runs 14 residues. J gave up 4 bases and V 5 bases, and 5 bases lay outside the gene matches. Germline V lookup: CDR1 SNHLY, CDR2 FYNNEI. The CDR3 reads CASSTGERGNTIYF. In DNA, the CDR3 is TGTGCCAGCAGTACAGGGGAAAGAGGAAACACCATATATTTT.

The J gene is TRBJ1-5, the V gene TRBV28; TRBD1 aligns across 9 bases. V shed 1 base, J shed 6 bases, and the junction held 25 bases outside the gene matches. The CDR3 length is 22 residues. Germline V CDR1 and CDR2: MDHEN, SYDVKM. The CDR3 nucleotides are TGTGCCAGCAGTTTATCCCCCCACCGGGACAGGGTTAGCAGCAAGGGGAGTCAGCCCCAGCATTTT. As protein: CASSLSPHRDRVSSKGSQPQHF.

The chain recombines TRBV27 with TRBJ2-2, with D perhaps matching TRBD2 (6 bases). Between the trimmed V and J ends, which lost 2 bases and 8 bases, there was a span of 6 bases. Germline lookup yields CDR1 MNHEY and CDR2 SMNVEV (reference sequence). This CDR3 comprises 12 residues. As DNA, the CDR3 is TGTGCCAGCAGTTTAGGGAGGGGGGAGCTGTTTTTT. The encoded protein is CASSLGRGELFF.

The chain combines TRBV27 with TRBJ2-7; D is uncertain. The germline V and J ends were trimmed by 3 bases and 5 bases, with 8 bases remaining between them. The CDR3 is 12 residues long. In germline, CDR1 is MNHEY, CDR2 SMNVEV (reference sequence). CDR3 loop: CASSFGGHEQYF. CDR3 DNA: TGTGCCAGCAGTTTCGGCGGTCACGAGCAGTACTTC.

The genes are TRBV7-2 and TRBJ2-7, with 9 bases aligning to TRBD1. The CDR3 has 13 residues. CDR1 is SGHTA, CDR2 FQGNSA, per germline. Germline trimming cut 5 bases from V and 7 bases from J; bases unmatched to any gene: 6. For the CDR3, the DNA is TGTGCCAGCAGCCCGAACAGGGGGCGGGAGCAGTACTTC. Protein sequence: CASSPNRGREQYF.

This chain connects TRBV9 to TRBJ2-3; D unresolved. Trimming shortened V by 6 bases and J by 3 bases, and 8 bases separated the two germline ends. Germline values: CDR1 SGDLS, CDR2 YYNGEE. This CDR3 region has 12 residues. DNA of the CDR3: TGTGCCAGCAACGAGGTAACAGATACGCAGTATTTT. Encoded protein: CASNEVTDTQYF.

The CDR3 DNA reads TGTGCCAGCAGCTTAATTGGCGGGAGTGGCTCCTACGAGCAGTACTTC. Translation gives CASSLIGGSGSYEQYF. The gene calls are TRBV11-2 and TRBJ2-5, with 7 positions matching TRBD2. The J call is in doubt because the DNA end fits TRBJ2-7 better. CDR3 length: 16 amino acids. The germline V gene has CDR1 SGHAT and CDR2 FQNNGV.

CDR3 coding DNA: TGTGCCAGCTCATGGACAGCTGGGGCCAACGTCCTGACTTTC. Translating it yields CASSWTAGANVLTF. The V gene is TRBV18, the J gene TRBJ2-6; a weak D match, TRBD1 (6 bases). The germline V gene encodes CDR1 KGHSH and CDR2 LQKENI. V was shortened by 5 bases and J by 2 bases, with 7 bases between the two germline ends. CDR3 length: 14 amino acids.

The chain has TRBV28 and TRBJ1-5, with no clear D. V was clipped by 3 bases and J by 0 bases, with 6 bases between them. The CDR3 sequence is 14 residues long. The V gene's germline CDR1 is MDHEN and CDR2 SYDVKM. This CDR3 is CASSFGDSNQPQHF. The CDR3 bases are TGTGCCAGCAGTTTCGGGGATAGCAATCAGCCCCAGCATTTT. Variable domain in full (rest from reference TRBV28 and TRBJ1-5): DVKVTQSSRYLVKRTGEKVFLECVQDMDHENMFWYRQDPGLGLRLIYFSYDVKMKEKGDIPEGYSVSREKKERFSLILESASTNQTSMYLCASSFGDSNQPQHFGDGTRLSIL.

V is TRBV4-3 and J is TRBJ2-7, with 9 bases lining up with TRBD1. The V segment lost 8 bases and the J segment 0 bases; nucleotides outside the gene matches: 8. CDR1 and CDR2 (germline): LGHNA, YSLEER. The CDR3 has 15 amino acids. CDR3 protein: CASSSGTGSSYEQYF. The DNA of the CDR3 is TGCGCCAGCTCCTCTGGGACAGGGAGCTCCTACGAGCAGTACTTC.

The rearrangement uses TRBV7-6 and TRBJ1-1; D call uncertain. Trimming left V 5 bases short and J 6 bases short, with 13 bases between. The germline V gene has CDR1 SGHVS and CDR2 FNYEAQ. The CDR3 sequence is 13 residues long. CDR3 loop: CASSPPNFSEAFF. The CDR3 coding sequence is TGTGCCAGCAGCCCACCGAACTTCTCTGAAGCTTTCTTT.

The chain recombines TRBV4-2 with TRBJ1-2, with TRBD1 identical over 9 bases. Germline CDR1 is LGHNA and CDR2 is YNFKEQ. CDR3 length: 16 amino acids. The trim removed 4 bases at V and 3 bases at J, leaving 9 bases unmatched. CDR3 sequence (DNA): TGTGCCAGCAGCCCGTTGACAGGGGGTAGGGACTATGGCTACACCTTC. Translated, it gives CASSPLTGGRDYGYTF.

The V call is TRBV30, the J call TRBJ2-2; D is perhaps TRBD2 (7 bases). The germline gives CDR1 GTSNPN, CDR2 SVGIG (reference sequence). CDR3 length: 12 residues. The CDR3 reads CAYREGIGELFF. The CDR3 DNA is TGTGCTTACAGGGAGGGGATCGGGGAGCTGTTTTTT.

This clone was seen only a few times. The chain employs TRBV28 and TRBJ2-5, with D possibly being TRBD1 (6 bases). CDR1 is MDHEN and CDR2 is SYDVKM in the germline V gene. V was clipped by 6 bases and J by 4 bases, with 18 bases between them. This CDR3 spans 15 amino acids. The CDR3: CASSRYVGTSETQYF. In DNA, the CDR3 is TGTGCCAGCAGCAGATACGTCGGGACATCAGAGACCCAGTACTTC. Together with reference TRBV28 and TRBJ2-5, the CDR3 gives the full variable domain: DVKVTQSSRYLVKRTGEKVFLECVQDMDHENMFWYRQDPGLGLRLIYFSYDVKMKEKGDIPEGYSVSREKKERFSLILESASTNQTSMYLCASSRYVGTSETQYFGPGTRLLVL.

This rearrangement joins TRBV5-1 to TRBJ2-1; 7 bases map to TRBD2. V was pared by 0 bases and J by 1 base, with 1 base of the junction left unmatched. In germline, CDR1 is SGHRS, CDR2 YFSETQ. CDR3 length equals 15 residues. CDR3 sequence: CASSLGGSSYNEQFF. CDR3 in DNA: TGCGCCAGCAGCTTGGGCGGGAGTTCCTACAATGAGCAGTTCTTC.

This clone was seen only a few times. The genes are TRBV14 and TRBJ2-2, with TRBD2 matching over 8 bases. Germline V lookup: CDR1 SGHDN, CDR2 FVKESK. CDR3 length: 17 amino acids. The V segment lost 0 bases and the J segment 6 bases; nucleotides outside the gene matches: 9. The CDR3 reads CASSQDSAGGQAGELFF. The CDR3 bases are TGTGCCAGCAGCCAAGATTCGGCGGGGGGCCAGGCCGGGGAGCTGTTTTTT.

The genes are TRBV28 and TRBJ2-7, with 9 nucleotides matching TRBD1. The V gene's germline CDR1 is MDHEN and CDR2 SYDVKM. The CDR3 length is 14 residues. Trimming took 6 bases from V and 4 from J; bases not matched to a gene: 7. CDR3: CASRLDRGIYEQYF. The CDR3 region has the DNA TGTGCCAGCAGGCTTGACAGGGGGATTTACGAGCAGTACTTC.

V is TRBV30 and J is TRBJ1-2, with D unclear. V was cut by 1 base and J by 0 bases, with 12 bases left in between. Germline CDR1 and CDR2: GTSNPN and SVGIG (reference sequence). CDR3 length equals 15 residues. CDR3 sequence: CAWSEAYLTNYGYTF. In nucleotides, the CDR3 is TGTGCCTGGAGTGAAGCCTACCTGACTAACTATGGCTACACCTTC. Looking up the rest from reference TRBV30 and TRBJ1-2 gives the full variable domain: SQTIHQWPATLVQPVGSPLSLECTVEGTSNPNLYWYRQAAGRGLQLLFYSVGIGQISSEVPQNLSASRPQDRQFILSSKKLLLSDSGFYLCAWSEAYLTNYGYTFGSGTRLTVV.

In its sample, this clone was seen once. V usage is TRBV25-1 and J usage is TRBJ2-7, with 8 bases that match TRBD1. Germline V CDR1 and CDR2: MGHDK, SYGVNS. CDR3 length: 15 amino acids. J gave up 4 bases and V 5 bases, and 10 bases lay outside the gene matches. This CDR3 is CASSSQTGVGYEQYF. In nucleotides, the CDR3 is TGTGCCAGCAGTTCTCAGACAGGGGTTGGGTACGAGCAGTACTTC.

The genes are TRBV7-3 and TRBJ2-1, with 9 nucleotides matching TRBD1. The J segment lost 2 bases and the V segment lost 5 bases, leaving 4 bases of the junction unmatched. Germline V gene lookup returns CDR1 SGHTA and CDR2 FQGTGA. This CDR3 contains 15 residues. CDR3 region: CASSPTGGPYNEQFF. As DNA, the CDR3 is TGTGCCAGCAGCCCGACAGGGGGGCCCTACAATGAGCAGTTCTTC.

The gene calls are TRBV4-3 and TRBJ2-7, with D maybe TRBD1 (5 bases). V lost 2 bases and J lost 4, with 15 bases in between. The CDR3 has 15 residues. Germline loops: CDR1 LGHNA, CDR2 YSLEER. CDR3 nucleotide sequence: TGCGCCAGCAGCCAAATTCGGCAGGGCAATTACGAGCAGTACTTC. Its translation: CASSQIRQGNYEQYF.

V and J are TRBV30 and TRBJ2-1; D is unclear. The CDR3 totals 11 residues. Germline-derived CDR1 and CDR2 are GTSNPN and SVGIG (reference sequence). V dropped 3 bases and J dropped 14 bases, with 14 bases sitting between them. CDR3 sequence (DNA): TGTGCCTGGAGGCCGCCGCCCCAGGAGTTCTTC. Translating it yields CAWRPPPQEFF.

The chain's CDR3 is CASSLGLADAYEQYF. The DNA for the CDR3 is TGTGCCAGCAGCCTTGGACTAGCGGATGCCTACGAGCAGTACTTC. The chain links TRBV7-2 to TRBJ2-7, with TRBD2 identical over 10 bases. This CDR3 has 15 amino acids. The germline gives CDR1 SGHTA, CDR2 FQGNSA. V gave up 5 bases and J gave up 2 bases; unmatched junction bases: 6. Complete variable domain (other parts from reference TRBV7-2 and TRBJ2-7): GAGVSQSPSNKVTEKGKDVELRCDPISGHTALYWYRQSLGQGLEFLIYFQGNSAPDKSGLPSDRFSAERTGGSVSTLTIQRTQQEDSAVYLCASSLGLADAYEQYFGPGTRLTVT.

The chain combines TRBV7-9 with TRBJ1-5; TRBD1 matches 7 bases. V was pared by 5 bases and J by 2 bases, with 0 bases of the junction left unmatched. Germline values: CDR1 SEHNR, CDR2 FQNEAQ (reference sequence). The CDR3 covers 13 residues. The DNA of the CDR3 is TGTGCCAGCAGCGACAGGGGCAATCAGCCCCAGCATTTT. Its protein is CASSDRGNQPQHF.